These T cell receptor beta chains were read from a single sample in a study of OX40 agonist ivuxolimab in advanced cancers. Produced via immunoSEQ multiplex PCR; TCRdb's table is partial and in-frame only. The sample contains roughly 63,000 clones, roughly nine tenths of which appear only once. The sample was CD4+ or CD8+ T cells sorted from blood, taken in a trial of the OX40 agonist ivuxolimab. All receptors derive from an adult with an advanced solid tumor such as melanoma, head and neck, liver or kidney cancer. The CDR3 runs from the conserved cysteine through the conserved F or W. The D gene is left open where the match is weak. Clone size is stated in some rows and not others, as once, few, many or a class when expanded.

-	TRBV25-1	TRBJ1-4	-	TGTGCCAGCACACATACGGGAGGGTTTGGTGAAAAACTGTTTTTT	CASTHTGGFGEKLFF
-	TRBV19	TRBJ2-7	-	TGTGCCAGTAGTATAAGCTATTACTCTTCCTACGAGCAGTACTTC	CASSISYYSSYEQYF
-	TRBV6-5	TRBJ1-1	-	TGTGCCAGCAGTACCCACAGGTTGGGCACTGAAGCTTTCTTT	CASSTHRLGTEAFF
once	TRBV5-4	TRBJ2-3	-	TGTGCCAGCAGCATTGCCAGGGAAATAAGCACAGATACGCAGTATTTT	CASSIAREISTDTQYF
-	TRBV6-1	TRBJ1-2	-	TGTGCCAGCAGTGAAGGGGACCCCCGGTTCTATGGCTACACCTTC	CASSEGDPRFYGYTF
medium-sized	TRBV7-9	TRBJ1-2	-	TGTGCCAGCAGCTTATTCATCTATGGCTACACCTTC	CASSLFIYGYTF
-	TRBV11-2	TRBJ2-7	-	TGTGCCAGCAGCTTAGTCGGCCGATCCTACGAGCAGTACTTC	CASSLVGRSYEQYF
-	TRBV19	TRBJ1-1	-	TGTGCCAGTAGTATGTTTCCTTCCACTGAAGCTTTCTTT	CASSMFPSTEAFF
-	TRBV28	TRBJ2-7	-	TGTGCCAGCAGTTTTCCCCTACGGGAGCGTAGCTCCTACGAGCAGTACTTC	CASSFPLRERSSYEQYF
-	TRBV5-1	TRBJ2-1	TRBD1	TGCGCCAGCAGCCCAGACCCGGGACAGGGCTCCTACAATGAGCAGTTCTTC	CASSPDPGQGSYNEQFF
-	TRBV9	TRBJ1-1	-	TGTGCCAGCAGCGTCTCGGGACGGCGGGCTTTCTTT	CASSVSGRRAFF
-	TRBV11-2	TRBJ2-2	-	TGTGCCAGCAATTTTGGAGACACCGGGGAGCTGTTTTTT	CASNFGDTGELFF
-	TRBV5-1	TRBJ2-7	-	TGCGCCAGCAGCTTGTTCGCGGGACACACCTACGAGCAGTACTTC	CASSLFAGHTYEQYF
-	TRBV6-5	TRBJ2-5	-	TGTGCCAGCAGTTACTCGGCAGGGCGAGAGACCCAGTACTTC	CASSYSAGRETQYF
-	TRBV27	TRBJ1-6	-	TGTGCCAGCAGCCCGGGACCCCCAGGGTTATTCTATAATTCACCCCTCCACTTT	CASSPGPPGLFYNSPLHF
-	TRBV6-1	TRBJ2-7	-	TGTGCCAGCAGTGAATTTCTTAACTCCTACGAGCAGTACTTC	CASSEFLNSYEQYF
-	TRBV9	TRBJ2-1	-	TGTGCCAGCAGCCCACGGACGGAGCGAGGCTCCTACAATGAGCAGTTCTTC	CASSPRTERGSYNEQFF
-	TRBV6-6	TRBJ1-5	TRBD1	TGTGCCAGCAGTTACGACAGACAGGGAGGCAATCAGCCCCAGCATTTT	CASSYDRQGGNQPQHF
-	TRBV7-8	TRBJ2-7	-	TGTGCCAGCAGCCTTAAAGGAATAACGCTCTACGAGCAGTACTTC	CASSLKGITLYEQYF
-	TRBV5-1	TRBJ2-5	TRBD2	TGCGCCAGCAGCTGGTCAGCGGGGGTCCAAGAGACCCAGTACTTC	CASSWSAGVQETQYF
-	TRBV11-2	TRBJ2-7	-	TGTGCCAGCAGTTCATTTGGGGAGCAGTACTTC	CASSSFGEQYF
-	TRBV11-2	TRBJ1-2	-	TGTGCCAGCAGCTTAGGCCGTTTAAATCCGGGAAAATATGGCTACACCTTC	CASSLGRLNPGKYGYTF
-	TRBV6-4	TRBJ2-6	TRBD1	TGTGCCAGCAGAAAAACCGGGACAGGAGCCTCTGGGGCCAACGTCCTGACTTTC	CASRKTGTGASGANVLTF
-	TRBV27	TRBJ1-1	TRBD1	TGTGCCAGCAGTTTAGCCGCGCGTCAGGGGGCGAACACTGAAGCTTTCTTT	CASSLAARQGANTEAFF
-	TRBV18	TRBJ1-1	TRBD1	TGTGCCAGCTCGGGGACAGCCACTGAAGCTTTCTTT	CASSGTATEAFF
-	TRBV5-4	TRBJ2-7	-	TGTGCCAGCAGCTTGTTGTCCTACGAGCAGTACTTC	CASSLLSYEQYF
-	TRBV28	TRBJ2-2	-	TGTGCCAGCAGTTCCTGGGGGCCCGGGGAGCTGTTTTTT	CASSSWGPGELFF
-	TRBV27	TRBJ2-5	-	TGTGCCAGCAGTTTATCGCTTTGGAGGTCAGAGACCCAGTACTTC	CASSLSLWRSETQYF
-	TRBV27	TRBJ2-2	-	TGTGCCAGCAGTTCGCTGGGGGACACCGGGGAGCTGTTTTTT	CASSSLGDTGELFF
-	TRBV11-1	TRBJ2-5	-	TGTGCCAGCAGCTTAGGTTCGTCACGGGGGGAGACCCAGTACTTC	CASSLGSSRGETQYF
-	TRBV2	TRBJ1-4	TRBD1	TGTGCCAGCCACCTGGGACAGGGGAATGAAAAACTGTTTTTT	CASHLGQGNEKLFF
-	TRBV7-9	TRBJ2-1	-	TGTGCCAGCAGCCCACCTACACCCAATGAGCAGTTCTTC	CASSPPTPNEQFF
-	TRBV27	TRBJ1-5	-	TGTGCCAGCAGTTTATCCTGGGGCCGGCAGCCCCAGCATTTT	CASSLSWGRQPQHF
-	TRBV9	TRBJ2-1	-	TGTGCCAGCAGCCCCCTATCGGGGGTCCTTAATGAGCAGTTCTTC	CASSPLSGVLNEQFF
once	TRBV6-1	TRBJ2-5	-	TGTGCCAGCAGTGACCCTATGCGGGGTAAACAAGAGACCCAGTACTTC	CASSDPMRGKQETQYF
-	TRBV9	TRBJ2-7	-	TGTGCCAGCAGCGCCGGTGGCCTCTCCTACGAGCAGTACTTC	CASSAGGLSYEQYF
-	TRBV27	TRBJ2-6	-	TGTGCCAGCAGTTTAACCCCGGGACACTCTGGGGCCAACGTCCTGACTTTC	CASSLTPGHSGANVLTF
-	TRBV11-3	TRBJ2-1	TRBD2	TGTGCCAGCAGCTTAGATCTTGCGGGGGGAAGCTACAATGAGCAGTTCTTC	CASSLDLAGGSYNEQFF
-	TRBV6-6	TRBJ2-1	-	TGTGCCAGCAGTTTTAGAGAGAGGCAGTTCTTC	CASSFRERQFF
-	TRBV2	TRBJ2-1	TRBD1	TGTGCCAGCGCAGACCGGGACAGAGGGTACTACAATGAGCAGTTCTTC	CASADRDRGYYNEQFF
-	TRBV27	TRBJ2-3	-	TGTGCCAGCAGTTTGGTGGGGGTGGAGCCGAGCACAGATACGCAGTATTTT	CASSLVGVEPSTDTQYF
-	TRBV11-2	TRBJ2-7	TRBD1	TGTGCCAGCAGCCCAACAGGGGTCGAGCAGTACTTC	CASSPTGVEQYF
-	TRBV4-1	TRBJ2-2	-	TGCGCCAGCAGCCAGATTCAGGGTGGAACCGGGGAGCTGTTTTTT	CASSQIQGGTGELFF
-	TRBV11-2	TRBJ2-7	-	TGTGCCAGCACCTCCGGGACACCCTACGAGCAGTACTTC	CASTSGTPYEQYF
few	TRBV2	TRBJ2-3	TRBD1	TGTGCCAGCAGTATAGACAGGGGTGGCACAGATACGCAGTATTTT	CASSIDRGGTDTQYF
-	TRBV19	TRBJ2-4	-	TGTGCCAGTAGTATAGTAGGGACGGTAAACATTCAGTACTTC	CASSIVGTVNIQYF
-	TRBV7-6	TRBJ1-4	-	TGTGCCAGCAGCCACGACGAAAAACTGTTTTTT	CASSHDEKLFF
-	TRBV27	TRBJ2-4	-	TGTGCCAGCAGTGTGGGGGCCTGGGGGGTTCAGTACTTC	CASSVGAWGVQYF
-	TRBV7-9	TRBJ2-7	TRBD1	TGTGCCAGCAACCTTGCAGGGGGCGCCCGGAATCTGTATCCCTACGAGCAGTACTTC	CASNLAGGARNLYPYEQYF
-	TRBV7-6	TRBJ2-1	TRBD2	TGTGCCAGCAGCTTAGGCTTGTTGGCGGGGGGAGACAATGAGCAGTTCTTC	CASSLGLLAGGDNEQFF
-	TRBV13	TRBJ1-1	-	TGTGCCAGCAGGCACAGGGCTGAAGCTTTCTTT	CASRHRAEAFF
-	TRBV14	TRBJ2-7	-	TGTGCCAGCAGCCAAGATCTGGCCGCGAGCTCCTACGAGCAGTACTTC	CASSQDLAASSYEQYF
-	TRBV2	TRBJ2-1	-	TGTGCCAGCAGTCGGGATAGCTCCTACAATGAGCAGTTCTTC	CASSRDSSYNEQFF
-	TRBV4-2	TRBJ2-7	TRBD2	TGTGCCAGCAGCCAGGCTAGCGGGAGGGCCGCCTACGAGCAGTACTTC	CASSQASGRAAYEQYF